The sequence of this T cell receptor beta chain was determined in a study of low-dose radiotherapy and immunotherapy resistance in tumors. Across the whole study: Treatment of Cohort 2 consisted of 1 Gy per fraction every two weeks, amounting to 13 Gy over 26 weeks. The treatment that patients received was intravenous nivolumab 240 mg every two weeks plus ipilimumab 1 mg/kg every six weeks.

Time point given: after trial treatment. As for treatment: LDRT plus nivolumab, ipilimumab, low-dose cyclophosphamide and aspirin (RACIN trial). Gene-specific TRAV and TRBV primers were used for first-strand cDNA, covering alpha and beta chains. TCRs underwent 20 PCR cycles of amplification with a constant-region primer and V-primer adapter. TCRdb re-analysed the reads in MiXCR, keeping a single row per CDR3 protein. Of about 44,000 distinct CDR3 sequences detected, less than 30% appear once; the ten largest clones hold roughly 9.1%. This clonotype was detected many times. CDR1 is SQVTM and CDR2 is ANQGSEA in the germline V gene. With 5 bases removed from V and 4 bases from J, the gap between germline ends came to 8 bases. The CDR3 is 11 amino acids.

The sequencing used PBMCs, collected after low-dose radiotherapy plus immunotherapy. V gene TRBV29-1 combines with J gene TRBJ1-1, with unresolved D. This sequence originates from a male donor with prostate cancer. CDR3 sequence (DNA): TGCAGCGTTACAGCGCGCACTGAAGCTTTCTTT. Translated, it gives CSVTARTEAFF. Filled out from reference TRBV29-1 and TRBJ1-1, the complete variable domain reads SAVISQKPSRDICQRGTSLTIQCQVDSQVTMMFWYRQQPGQSLTLIATANQGSEATYESGFVIDKFPISRPNLTFSTLTVSNMSPEDSSIYLCSVTARTEAFFGQGTRLTVV.